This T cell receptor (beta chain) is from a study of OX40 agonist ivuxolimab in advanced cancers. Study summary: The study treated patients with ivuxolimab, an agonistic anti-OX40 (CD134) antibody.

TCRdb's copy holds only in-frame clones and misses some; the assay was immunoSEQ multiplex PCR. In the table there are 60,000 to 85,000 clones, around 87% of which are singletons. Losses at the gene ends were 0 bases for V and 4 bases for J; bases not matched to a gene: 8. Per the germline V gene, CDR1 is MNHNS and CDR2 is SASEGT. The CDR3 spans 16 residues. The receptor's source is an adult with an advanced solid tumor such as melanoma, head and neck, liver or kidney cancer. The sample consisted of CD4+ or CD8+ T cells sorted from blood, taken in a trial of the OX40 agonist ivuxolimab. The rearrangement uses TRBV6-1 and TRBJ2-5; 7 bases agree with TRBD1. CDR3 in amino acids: CASSEAVLSGGETQYF. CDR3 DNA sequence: TGTGCCAGCAGTGAAGCCGTACTTTCAGGGGGAGAGACCCAGTACTTC.